One sample yielded the 25 T cell receptor beta chains listed below, sequenced in a study of blood T cells in healthy people across ages. Together with a sample-barcoded 5' primer, a J-beta primer mix was included in a second PCR lasting roughly 6 to 12 cycles. MiXCR, applied by TCRdb to the 5' RACE reads, yields one record per CDR3 protein. The sample has about 1.4 million distinct CDR3 sequences, approximately 59% seen once; the top ten hold 6.5% to 8.5%. The material sequenced was blood. These TCRs come from a man aged 18 to 29 in good health.

The chain recombines TRBV12-3 or TRBV12-4 with TRBJ1-2, with D unresolved. The CDR3 runs 13 residues. Trimming took 1 base from V and 9 from J, leaving 12 bases between them. This CDR3 is CASSLGVGSSYTF. CDR3 DNA: TGTGCCAGCAGTTTAGGTGTTGGCAGTAGCTACACCTTC.

The chain recombines TRBV27 with TRBJ2-3, with TRBD2 as a possible D gene (6 bases). V lost 5 bases, J lost 5 bases, and 20 bases lay in between. Germline V gives CDR1 MNHEY, CDR2 SMNVEV (reference sequence). This CDR3 has 16 residues. The CDR3: CASSSWSGNGRDTQYF. The CDR3 nucleotides are TGTGCCAGCAGTAGTTGGTCGGGGAACGGGAGAGATACGCAGTATTTT.

This sequence joins TRBV20-1 and TRBJ2-7; D possibly uses TRBD1 or TRBD2 (5 bases each). The end of the DNA is better explained by TRBJ2-4, so the J call may be wrong. CDR3 length equals 15 residues. Germline-derived CDR1 and CDR2 are DFQATT and SNEGSKA (reference sequence). The CDR3, as DNA: TGCAGTGCCAGGTGGGGGACCTTGGGTCCAAACATTCAGTACTTC. The encoded protein is CSARWGTLGPNIQYF.

A single count supports this clonotype. The gene calls are TRBV27 and TRBJ1-1, with 7 bases lining up with TRBD1. The CDR3 consists of 16 residues. In germline, CDR1 is MNHEY, CDR2 SMNVEV (reference sequence). V lost 4 bases to trimming and J lost 0 bases; unmatched junction nucleotides: 8. In DNA form, the CDR3 reads TGTGCCAGCAGTTACCTGACAGGGCCTTTGAACACTGAAGCTTTCTTT. Translating it yields CASSYLTGPLNTEAFF.

A few counts support this clonotype. V is TRBV9 and J is TRBJ2-5; 13 positions agree with TRBD2. Germline CDR1 is SGDLS and CDR2 is YYNGEE. V gave up 3 bases and J gave up 4 bases; unmatched junction bases: 3. There are 15 residues in the CDR3. This CDR3 is CASSGLAGGRETQYF. In DNA form, the CDR3 reads TGTGCCAGCAGCGGACTAGCGGGAGGACGAGAGACCCAGTACTTC.

With respect to this clonotype: A single base separates this from a much larger clone, so it may be a read error. The V call is TRBV5-1, the J call TRBJ2-2; D might be TRBD1 or TRBD2, each matching 6 bases. The germline gives CDR1 SGHRS, CDR2 YFSETQ. CDR3 size: 15 residues. The DNA for the CDR3 is TGCGCCAGCAGCTCACAGGGCGCGAACACCGGGGGGCTGTTTTTT. Translating gives CASSSQGANTGGLFF.

This clonotype appeared a few times. V usage is TRBV4-1 and J usage is TRBJ2-7, with D perhaps matching TRBD1 or TRBD2 (5 bases each). In germline, CDR1 is MGHRA, CDR2 YSYEKL. The V gene lost 4 bases and the J gene lost 0 bases, with 10 bases spanning the gap. The CDR3 has 14 residues. For the CDR3, the DNA is TGCGCCAGCAGCCCCGGGGCAGACTCCTACGAGCAGTACTTC. Residues: CASSPGADSYEQYF.

The chain joins TRBV7-9 to TRBJ2-5; maybe TRBD2 (5 bases). Per germline, CDR1 SEHNR and CDR2 FQNEAQ (reference sequence). This CDR3 comprises 14 residues. Deletions cut 5 bases from V and 3 bases from J, with 13 bases between. CDR3 amino acids: CASSPTDGKETQYF. The CDR3 DNA is TGTGCCAGCAGCCCCACTGACGGGAAAGAGACCCAGTACTTC.

This chain uses TRBV10-3 with TRBJ2-1; a possible D gene is TRBD1 (5 bases). Per germline, CDR1 ENHRY and CDR2 SYGVKD. V lost 0 bases and J lost 1, with 10 bases in between. The length of the CDR3 is 16 residues. The DNA for the CDR3 is TGTGCCATCAGTGAGTCGGCAGGGAAATCCTACAATGAGCAGTTCTTC. Protein sequence: CAISESAGKSYNEQFF.

Of note for this clonotype: A much larger clone lies one base from this, so it may be a read error. The J gene is TRBJ2-5, the V gene TRBV27; the match to TRBD1 covers 7 bases. The J call could be wrong; TRBJ2-7 is a better fit for the DNA end. In germline, CDR1 is MNHEY, CDR2 SMNVEV (reference sequence). This CDR3 spans 18 amino acids. The CDR3 protein is CASISLPGTEDRPYEQYF. The CDR3 coding sequence is TGTGCCAGCATTTCGCTTCCCGGGACAGAAGACCGCCCCTACGAGCAGTACTTC.

The chain employs TRBV12-3 or TRBV12-4 and TRBJ2-5; D is unresolved. The CDR3 contains 15 residues. V lost 6 bases and J lost 5, with 19 bases in between. The CDR3 reads CASRPPVRVGETQYF. In DNA form, the CDR3 reads TGTGCCAGCAGGCCCCCCGTTAGAGTGGGGGAGACCCAGTACTTC.

This chain joins TRBV6-2 or TRBV6-3 and TRBJ2-1, with 12 nucleotides matching TRBD2. Germline trimming cut 6 bases from V and 5 bases from J; bases unmatched to any gene: 8. The CDR3 is made up of 16 amino acids. CDR1 is MNHEY and CDR2 is SVGEGT in the germline V gene. CDR3 nucleotides: TGTGCCAGCAGCCGCCCGACTAGCGGGGGACACAATGAGCAGTTCTTC. Translating gives CASSRPTSGGHNEQFF.

V usage is TRBV19 and J usage is TRBJ1-5; TRBD1 is a possible D gene (6 bases). Looked up from germline, CDR1 is LNHDA and CDR2 is SQIVND (reference sequence). Trimming took 7 bases from V and 6 from J, leaving 19 bases between them. This CDR3 comprises 15 residues. The CDR3 is CASIGEGGVTQPQHF. DNA for the CDR3: TGTGCCAGTATTGGCGAGGGGGGGGTTACTCAGCCCCAGCATTTT. Filled out from reference TRBV19 and TRBJ1-5, the complete variable domain reads DGGITQSPKYLFRKEGQNVTLSCEQNLNHDAMYWYRQDPGQGLRLIYYSQIVNDFQKGDIAEGYSVSREKKESFPLTVTSAQKNPTAFYLCASIGEGGVTQPQHFGDGTRLSIL.

Points on this clonotype: Mismatch with germline at one junction end may stem from a read error. This CDR3 reads CASSIEGWRENYEQYF. In DNA form, the CDR3 reads TGTGCCAGCAGCATAGAGGGATGGCGGGAAAACTACGAGCAGTACTTC. The chain links TRBV11-2 to TRBJ2-7; a possible D gene is TRBD2 (6 bases). Germline assignment: CDR1 SGHAT and CDR2 FQNNGV. CDR3 length: 16 amino acids.

The chain recombines TRBV21-1 with TRBJ2-3; the table's D call, TRBD2, was not checked against the DNA. TRBV21-1 has pseudogene status. This CDR3 is built from 13 residues. CDR3 nucleotides: TGTGCCAGCAGCAAGAGGGAACTAGATACGCAGTATTTT. Amino acids: CASSKRELDTQYF.

This chain uses TRBV28 with TRBJ2-3, with D possibly matching TRBD2 (6 bases). CDR1 and CDR2 from the germline V gene are MDHEN and SYDVKM. CDR3 length equals 13 residues. V shed 5 bases and J shed 13 bases, with 19 bases lying between them. CDR3 region: CASSPLTRGYKYF. As DNA, the CDR3 is TGTGCCAGCAGTCCGCTGACTCGGGGGTACAAGTATTTT.

This clonotype turned up a few times. The CDR3 reads CSVDSVRETQYF. The CDR3 DNA sequence: TGCAGCGTTGATTCCGTTCGGGAGACCCAGTACTTC. The rearrangement links TRBV29-1 to TRBJ2-5, with D hard to call. The CDR3 is 12 residues long. Trimming stripped 3 bases from V and 5 bases from J, with 10 bases between. CDR1 SQVTM and CDR2 ANQGSEA come from the germline V gene. Looking up the rest from reference TRBV29-1 and TRBJ2-5 gives the full variable domain: SAVISQKPSRDICQRGTSLTIQCQVDSQVTMMFWYRQQPGQSLTLIATANQGSEATYESGFVIDKFPISRPNLTFSTLTVSNMSPEDSSIYLCSVDSVRETQYFGPGTRLLVL.

This clonotype was seen once. The chain has TRBV10-3 and TRBJ1-4; tentative D call: TRBD1 (5 bases). Trimming left V 3 bases short and J 5 bases short, with 13 bases between. The CDR3 length is 15 residues. Germline V CDR1 and CDR2: ENHRY, SYGVKD. In DNA form, the CDR3 reads TGTGCCATCAGTGATGACGGGACGGAAAATGAAAAACTGTTTTTT. It is translated as CAISDDGTENEKLFF.

This clonotype was seen a few times. The gene calls are TRBV27 and TRBJ2-7; 10 bases are a match to TRBD2. Unmatched junction bases numbered 7, after V lost 3 bases and J lost 2 bases. This CDR3 region has 16 residues. Germline V gene data show CDR1 as MNHEY and CDR2 as SMNVEV (reference sequence). The DNA of the CDR3 is TGTGCCAGCAGTTTTCTAGCGGGAGATCGCCCCTACGAGCAGTACTTC. Protein sequence: CASSFLAGDRPYEQYF.

The chain recombines TRBV15 with TRBJ2-4; D may be TRBD1 or TRBD2 (5 bases each). Trimming left V 1 base short and J 13 bases short, with 20 bases between. CDR1 and CDR2 from the germline V gene are LNHNV and YYDKDF (reference sequence). The CDR3 has 15 residues. CDR3 residues: CATSRVSGPTGEQYF. CDR3 DNA: TGTGCCACCAGCAGAGTCTCGGGACCCACAGGAGAGCAGTACTTC. Complete variable domain (other parts from reference TRBV15 and TRBJ2-4): DAMVIQNPRYQVTQFGKPVTLSCSQTLNHNVMYWYQQKSSQAPKLLFHYYDKDFNNEADTPDNFQSRRPNTSFCFLDIRSPGLGDTAMYLCATSRVSGPTGEQYFGAGTRLSVL.

This clonotype was detected only once. The chain is built from TRBV7-7 and TRBJ2-3; TRBD2 is a possible D gene (5 bases). In germline, CDR1 is SSHAT, CDR2 FNYEAQ (reference sequence). The CDR3 spans 15 residues. V was pared by 5 bases and J by 0 bases, with 12 bases between. For the CDR3, the DNA is TGTGCCAGCAGCCCACAGCGGATTAGCACAGATACGCAGTATTTT. Translation gives CASSPQRISTDTQYF.

This rearrangement joins TRBV4-2 to TRBJ2-5; TRBD1 is a possible D gene (5 bases). TRBJ2-7 explains the end of the DNA better; the J call may be wrong. CDR3 length: 14 residues. The germline CDR1 and CDR2 sequences are LGHNA and YNFKEQ. Here the CDR3 reads CASRRLIGHGEQYF. CDR3 nucleotides: TGTGCCAGCAGACGATTAATAGGACATGGCGAGCAGTACTTC.

The rearrangement uses TRBV15 and TRBJ2-3; maybe TRBD2 (6 bases). Trimming shortened V by 0 bases and J by 8 bases, and 12 bases separated the two germline ends. This CDR3 contains 14 residues. The germline V gene encodes CDR1 LNHNV and CDR2 YYDKDF (reference sequence). CDR3: CATSREAGSATQYF. In DNA, the CDR3 is TGTGCCACCAGCAGAGAAGCGGGTTCCGCTACGCAGTATTTT. Full variable domain (missing parts from reference TRBV15 and TRBJ2-3): DAMVIQNPRYQVTQFGKPVTLSCSQTLNHNVMYWYQQKSSQAPKLLFHYYDKDFNNEADTPDNFQSRRPNTSFCFLDIRSPGLGDTAMYLCATSREAGSATQYFGPGTRLTVL.

V usage is TRBV20-1 and J usage is TRBJ2-1; 7 bases are shared with TRBD1. The assigned J gene may be wrong: the sequence end matches TRBJ2-7 better. This CDR3 is built from 15 residues. Per the germline V gene, CDR1 is DFQATT and CDR2 is SNEGSKA (reference sequence). The CDR3 DNA reads TGCAGTGCTCCCGACCGACAGGGAGTCCACAATGAGCAGTACTTC. Its translation is CSAPDRQGVHNEQYF.

Of note for this clonotype: The junction differs from germline at one of its ends, possibly a read error. The chain has TRBV20-1 and TRBJ2-7; 7 nucleotides agree with TRBD2. The germline V gene encodes CDR1 DFQATT and CDR2 SNEGSKA (reference sequence). The CDR3 runs to 15 residues. The CDR3 region has the DNA TGCAGTGCTAGACTAGCGGAGGGTAGCTCCTACGGGCAGTACTTC. The encoded protein is CSARLAEGSSYGQYF.